The rows below give T cell receptor beta chains drawn from one sample of a study of blood T cell repertoires in COVID-19. Profiled with immunoSEQ multiplex PCR; TCRdb holds only in-frame clones, not every one. The data hold more than 60,000 clones, with around 90% observed a single time. The sample consisted of peripheral blood. These receptors all stem from a woman at least 80 years old with active or convalescent COVID-19. Each CDR3 is given with its conserved first and last residue.

J | V | CDR3
TRBJ2-7 | TRBV28 | CASSRRQGRYEQYF
TRBJ2-3 | TRBV5-6 | CASSLGVKRGGPTDTQYF
TRBJ1-2 | TRBV27 | CASSFLANYGYTF
TRBJ2-7 | TRBV12-3/TRBV12-4 | CASSSRTGYEQYF
TRBJ2-2 | TRBV5-1 | CASSLDGGVNTGELFF
TRBJ1-5 | TRBV7-9 | CASSLYRGGLNQPQHF
TRBJ1-2 | TRBV9 | CASSVVALPQGTNYGYTF
TRBJ2-7 | TRBV21-1 | CASSKSAGTSGTGEQYF
TRBJ1-5 | TRBV11-2 | CASSFGGNQPQHF
TRBJ2-7 | TRBV5-6 | CASSYRTGSYEQYF
TRBJ1-1 | TRBV15 | CATSPLEYMGATEAFF
TRBJ2-7 | TRBV19 | CASSSSRGRYEQYF
TRBJ2-7 | TRBV6-6 | CASSPPTGSYYEQYF
TRBJ1-1 | TRBV14 | CASSSGAHLRTEAFF
TRBJ2-5 | TRBV4-3 | CASSLSGQWISTQYF
TRBJ2-2 | TRBV2 | CASPGQGYTGELFF
TRBJ2-7 | TRBV10-3 | CAIAGLAGEQYF
TRBJ2-3 | TRBV4-3 | CASSQELAGGTDTQYF
TRBJ2-7 | TRBV11-2 | CASSLGVEKYEQYF
TRBJ1-1 | TRBV6-5 | CASMTERPEAFF
TRBJ2-6 | TRBV7-6 | CASSPTGANVLTF
TRBJ2-4 | TRBV28 | CASSLFLPQGQNKNIQYF
TRBJ2-2 | TRBV28 | CASSRGPSLNTGELFF
TRBJ1-1 | TRBV29-1 | CSVWWGENTEAFF
TRBJ2-3 | TRBV27 | CASSLPNTDTQYF
TRBJ2-6 | TRBV21-1 | CASSKKGDSSGANVLTF
TRBJ1-4 | TRBV4-2 | CASSQTGPKANEKLFF
TRBJ2-2 | TRBV27 | CASSLSGQGRATGELFF
TRBJ1-1 | TRBV6-5 | CASSPGTMNTEAFF
TRBJ2-7 | TRBV2 | CASSVGQPTKFSYEQYF
TRBJ2-3 | TRBV28 | CASSSGLPDTQYF
TRBJ2-3 | TRBV3-1/TRBV3-2 | CASSPSGGRSDTQYF
TRBJ1-1 | TRBV15 | CATSRGGPGEQRAKAFF
TRBJ1-1 | TRBV5-5 | CASSSSGGRSEAFF
TRBJ2-3 | TRBV19 | CASSTGTGGPTDTQYF
TRBJ2-3 | TRBV5-1 | CASTHRTRGLDTQYF
TRBJ2-7 | TRBV27 | CASSLGQGIHEQYF
TRBJ2-1 | TRBV7-9 | CASSSLRDRADHEQFF
TRBJ1-1 | TRBV5-6 | CASSFGGTNTEAFF
TRBJ2-7 | TRBV11-2 | CASRSGHSEHYEQYF
TRBJ1-2 | TRBV6-2/TRBV6-3 | CASSRAGAYGYTF
TRBJ2-7 | TRBV28 | CASTLPGGRYEQYF
TRBJ2-6 | TRBV6-1 | CASSEVPGQGGSGANVLTF
TRBJ2-7 | TRBV6-5 | CASGGLAGEQYF
TRBJ2-2 | TRBV5-1 | CASSLDQRESGELFF
TRBJ2-7 | TRBV30 | CAWSVSGTGTYEQYF
TRBJ2-7 | TRBV7-2 | CASSLDRVTYEQYF
TRBJ2-5 | TRBV9 | CASSVGTSGGAQTQYF
TRBJ2-7 | TRBV27 | CASSLSGGPYEQYF
TRBJ1-2 | TRBV6-5 | CASSKTENYGYTF
TRBJ1-2 | TRBV30 | CAWSVPPTGNYGYTF
TRBJ1-2 | TRBV18 | CASSPGRDYGYTF
TRBJ1-2 | TRBV30 | CAGEVFRPYGYTF
TRBJ2-1 | TRBV6-2/TRBV6-3 | CASSYGGLARNEQFF